The clone carrying this T cell receptor beta chain was counted between two and nine times. The antigen is not known. The CDR3 has 13 residues. V was cut by 0 bases and J by 5 bases, with 7 bases left in between. Per germline, CDR1 LGHNA and CDR2 YSLEER. Over 200 million TCR-beta sequences (from 15-18 subjects) were yielded by each sequencing run. TCRdb reprocessed the 5' RACE reads with MiXCR, giving one entry per CDR3 protein. The table includes 65,000 to 90,000 distinct CDR3 sequences, 2.5% to 3.5% detected once. The source of the sample is a study of neurological immune-mediated disorders. The study's findings and limits: Neither clinical nor MRI features were associated with the multiple sclerosis repertoire cluster.

This TCR was recovered from a woman between 50 and 59 years old with multiple sclerosis. The material sequenced was PBMCs. The chain combines TRBV4-3 with TRBJ2-5; D is unresolved. The CDR3 spells CASSQDLWETQYF. The CDR3 nucleotides read TGCGCCAGCAGCCAAGATCTCTGGGAGACCCAGTACTTC.